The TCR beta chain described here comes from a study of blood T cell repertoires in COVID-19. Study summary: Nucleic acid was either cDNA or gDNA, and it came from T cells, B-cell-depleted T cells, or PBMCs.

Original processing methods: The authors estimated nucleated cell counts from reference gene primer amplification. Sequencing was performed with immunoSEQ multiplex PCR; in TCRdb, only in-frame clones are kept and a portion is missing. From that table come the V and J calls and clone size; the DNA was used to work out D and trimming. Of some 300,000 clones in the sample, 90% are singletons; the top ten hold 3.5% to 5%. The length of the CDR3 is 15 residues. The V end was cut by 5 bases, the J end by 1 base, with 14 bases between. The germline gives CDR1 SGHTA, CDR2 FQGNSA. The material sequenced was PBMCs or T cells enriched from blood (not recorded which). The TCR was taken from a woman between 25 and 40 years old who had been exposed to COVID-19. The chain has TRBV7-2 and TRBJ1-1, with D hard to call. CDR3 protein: CASSPIGLSNTEAFF. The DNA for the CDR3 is TGTGCCAGCAGCCCCATAGGACTTTCGAACACTGAAGCTTTCTTT. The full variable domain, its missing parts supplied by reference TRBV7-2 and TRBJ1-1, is GAGVSQSPSNKVTEKGKDVELRCDPISGHTALYWYRQSLGQGLEFLIYFQGNSAPDKSGLPSDRFSAERTGGSVSTLTIQRTQQEDSAVYLCASSPIGLSNTEAFFGQGTRLTVV.